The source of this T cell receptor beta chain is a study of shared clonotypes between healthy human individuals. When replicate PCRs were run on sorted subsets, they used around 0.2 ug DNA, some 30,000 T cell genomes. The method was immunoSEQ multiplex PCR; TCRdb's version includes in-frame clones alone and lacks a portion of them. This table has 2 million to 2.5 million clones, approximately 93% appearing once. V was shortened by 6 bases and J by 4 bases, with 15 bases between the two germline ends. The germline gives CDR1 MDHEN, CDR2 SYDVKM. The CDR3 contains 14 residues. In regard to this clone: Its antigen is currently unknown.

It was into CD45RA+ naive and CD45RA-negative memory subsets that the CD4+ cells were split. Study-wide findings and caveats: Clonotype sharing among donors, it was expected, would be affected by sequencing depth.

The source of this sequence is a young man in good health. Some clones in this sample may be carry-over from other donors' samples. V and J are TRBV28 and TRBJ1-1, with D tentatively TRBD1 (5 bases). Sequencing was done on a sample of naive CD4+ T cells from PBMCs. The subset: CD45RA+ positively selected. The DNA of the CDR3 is TGTGCCAGCAGCCCCGAGAGGCAGGGCACTGAAGCTTTCTTT. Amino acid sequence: CASSPERQGTEAFF. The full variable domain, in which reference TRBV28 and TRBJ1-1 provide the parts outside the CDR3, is DVKVTQSSRYLVKRTGEKVFLECVQDMDHENMFWYRQDPGLGLRLIYFSYDVKMKEKGDIPEGYSVSREKKERFSLILESASTNQTSMYLCASSPERQGTEAFFGQGTRLTVV.